A single sample gave rise to the 29 T cell receptor beta chains below, sequenced in a study of CD8 T cells in Susac syndrome (dated by TCRdb to the late 2010s). Receptor amplification or capture employed the immunoSEQ multiplex PCR assay. RNA was extracted using the RNeasy kit, and roughly 0.45 to 1 ug of the RNA was reverse transcribed with random hexamers. The public reads were run again by TCRdb, first through fastp at Q25 and then through MiXCR, and only productive beta chains were kept. Rows with one shared CDR3 protein collapse into an entry with the most common genes and DNA. Present in this sample are roughly 80,000 distinct CDR3 sequences, roughly 95% of which were seen just once. The ten largest clones take up approximately 0.49% of the sample. The sequencing input was CD8+ T cells from PBMCs. The receptor set was obtained from a human donor with Susac syndrome.

The chain couples TRBV9 to TRBJ2-3; D call uncertain. This CDR3 comprises 15 residues. Germline values: CDR1 SGDLS, CDR2 YYNGEE. Deletions cut 0 bases from V and 3 bases from J, with 11 bases between. DNA for the CDR3: TGTGCCAGCAGCGTAGGACCGAAATTAACAGATACGCAGTATTTT. Amino acids: CASSVGPKLTDTQYF.

The rearrangement joins TRBV15 to TRBJ1-5; D ambiguous. This CDR3 region has 15 residues. Germline values: CDR1 LNHNV, CDR2 YYDKDF (reference sequence). V shed 1 base and J shed 5 bases, with 12 bases lying between them. The CDR3 nucleotides read TGTGCCACCAGCAGAGGGGAGATATCGCATCAGCCCCAGCATTTT. It specifies CATSRGEISHQPQHF.

This clonotype was observed a single time. This chain links TRBV4-1 with TRBJ2-3; D unclear. The germline V and J ends were trimmed by 1 base and 0 bases, with 8 bases remaining between them. The V gene's germline CDR1 is MGHRA and CDR2 YSYEKL. The CDR3 spans 15 residues. The CDR3 loop reads CASSQGLASTDTQYF. As DNA, the CDR3 is TGCGCCAGCAGCCAAGGTCTGGCTAGCACAGATACGCAGTATTTT.

J is TRBJ1-2 and V is TRBV12-3 or TRBV12-4; D not resolved. This CDR3 comprises 13 residues. Trimming pared 5 bases from V and 3 bases from J, leaving 10 bases between. CDR3: CASSTARDYGYTF. In DNA, the CDR3 is TGTGCCAGCAGTACCGCACGAGACTATGGCTACACCTTC.

The CDR3 spells CASSRQGGNTIYF. In nucleotides, the CDR3 is TGTGCCAGCAGTCGGCAGGGTGGAAACACCATATATTTT. The gene calls are TRBV27 and TRBJ1-3; possible D gene TRBD1, 5 bases. The CDR3 totals 13 residues. With 5 bases removed from V and 3 bases from J, the gap between germline ends came to 8 bases. The germline V gene encodes CDR1 MNHEY and CDR2 SMNVEV (reference sequence).

V gene TRBV10-3 combines with J gene TRBJ2-3; TRBD1 is a possible D gene (6 bases). The V end was cut by 2 bases, the J end by 2 bases, with 11 bases between. Germline CDR1 and CDR2: ENHRY and SYGVKD. CDR3 length equals 15 residues. CDR3 sequence (DNA): TGTGCCATCAGTGAGGTCAGGGGCGACACAGATACGCAGTATTTT. It specifies CAISEVRGDTDTQYF.

The chain couples TRBV4-2 to TRBJ2-7, with 10 bases lining up with TRBD2. V shed 0 bases, J shed 3 bases, and the junction held 5 bases outside the gene matches. Germline V gene sequence: CDR1 LGHNA, CDR2 YNFKEQ. This CDR3 is built from 16 residues. The CDR3 sequence: CASSQERSGGVYEQYF. CDR3 bases: TGTGCCAGCAGCCAAGAACGCAGCGGGGGGGTCTACGAGCAGTACTTC.

The chain recombines TRBV6-5 with TRBJ2-1; weak D call: TRBD2 (6 bases). This CDR3 has 13 amino acids. The V and J ends lost 3 bases and 8 bases respectively, with 11 bases between them. In germline, CDR1 is MNHEY, CDR2 SVGAGI. The CDR3 spells CASSYSGEDEQFF. CDR3 bases: TGTGCCAGCAGTTATTCGGGGGAGGATGAGCAGTTCTTC.

This sequence joins TRBV3-1 and TRBJ2-3; the match to TRBD1 covers 12 bases. Looked up from germline, CDR1 is LGHDT and CDR2 is YNNKEL (reference sequence). V shed 4 bases and J 5 bases; nucleotides not matched to a gene: 7. This CDR3 comprises 16 residues. The CDR3 nucleotides are TGTGCCAGCAGCCTCCGGGACAGGGGGCGCTTAGATACGCAGTATTTT. Residues: CASSLRDRGRLDTQYF.

The rearrangement joins TRBV4-3 to TRBJ1-5, with D possibly TRBD1 on 5 matching bases. The CDR3 has 13 residues. Germline V gene lookup returns CDR1 LGHNA and CDR2 YSLEER. V was trimmed by 3 bases and J by 7 bases, leaving 10 bases between them. CDR3 in amino acids: CASSQSRGQPQHF. In DNA, the CDR3 is TGCGCCAGCAGCCAGTCGAGGGGCCAGCCCCAGCATTTT.

The chain carries TRBV28 and TRBJ2-4; 7 bases fit TRBD2. This CDR3 has 14 residues. In germline, CDR1 is MDHEN, CDR2 SYDVKM. V dropped 4 bases and J dropped 0; count of bases not matched to a gene: 0. Here the CDR3 reads CASSSGGAKNIQYF. CDR3 nucleotides: TGTGCCAGCAGTTCGGGGGGAGCCAAAAACATTCAGTACTTC.

V gene TRBV29-1 combines with J gene TRBJ1-1, with D tentatively TRBD1 (6 bases). Germline V gene data show CDR1 as SQVTM and CDR2 as ANQGSEA. This CDR3 spans 13 amino acids. The V gene lost 2 bases and the J gene lost 1 base, with 8 bases spanning the gap. CDR3 amino acids: CSVETGQNTEAFF. For the CDR3, the DNA is TGCAGCGTTGAAACAGGGCAGAACACTGAAGCTTTCTTT.

This chain connects TRBV12-3 or TRBV12-4 to TRBJ2-3; 7 bases are shared with TRBD2. J was trimmed by 1 base and V by 6 bases; bases with no gene match: 7. The CDR3 has 15 amino acids. The CDR3 DNA follows: TGTGCCAGCAGGCCTTCTAGCGGTGGCACAGATACGCAGTATTTT. This encodes CASRPSSGGTDTQYF.

The chain links TRBV12-3 or TRBV12-4 to TRBJ2-1; TRBD2 agrees at 10 bases. This CDR3 contains 15 residues. J lost 4 bases, V lost 6 bases, and 6 bases had no gene match. In nucleotides, the CDR3 is TGTGCCAGCAGGACCGAGGGACTAGCGTACAATGAGCAGTTCTTC. Encoded protein: CASRTEGLAYNEQFF.

The rearrangement joins TRBV7-8 to TRBJ1-2; no definite D call. Germline V CDR1 and CDR2: SGHVS, FQNEAQ. CDR3 length equals 14 residues. Trimming stripped 7 bases from V and 0 bases from J, with 12 bases between. CDR3 DNA sequence: TGTGCCAGCAACGGGATAGCAGCTAACTATGGCTACACCTTC. Amino acid sequence: CASNGIAANYGYTF.

This chain uses TRBV12-3 or TRBV12-4 with TRBJ2-5; no definite D call. V was clipped by 1 base and J by 4 bases, with 10 bases between them. There are 14 residues in the CDR3. This CDR3 is CASSLDGSSETQYF. For the CDR3, the DNA is TGTGCCAGCAGTTTAGACGGCAGCTCAGAGACCCAGTACTTC.

This chain uses TRBV7-9 with TRBJ2-1; D uncertain. Germline values: CDR1 SEHNR, CDR2 FQNEAQ (reference sequence). The CDR3 runs 12 residues. V was trimmed by 5 bases and J by 4 bases, leaving 6 bases between them. This chain's CDR3 is CASSPEYNEQFF. DNA for the CDR3: TGTGCCAGCAGCCCCGAATACAATGAGCAGTTCTTC.

V and J are TRBV6-5 and TRBJ1-2; D is unclear. CDR1 is MNHEY, CDR2 SVGAGI, per germline. The V end was cut by 2 bases, the J end by 4 bases, with 14 bases between. The CDR3 extends over 15 amino acids. This CDR3 reads CASSYRPGLAYGYTF. CDR3 bases: TGTGCCAGCAGTTACCGACCTGGATTGGCCTATGGCTACACCTTC.

The rearrangement uses TRBV5-8 and TRBJ2-1; 10 nucleotides agree with TRBD2. The CDR3 totals 14 residues. Per germline, CDR1 SGHTS and CDR2 YDEGEE. V lost 9 bases to trimming and J lost 6 bases; unmatched junction nucleotides: 9. The CDR3 nucleotides are TGTGCCATTGGGGTCGCTAGCGGGGGCAATGAGCAGTTCTTC. Translation: CAIGVASGGNEQFF.

This sequence joins TRBV5-6 and TRBJ2-7; D is unresolved. V dropped 0 bases and J dropped 4 bases, with 14 bases sitting between them. Per the germline V gene, CDR1 is SGHDT and CDR2 is YYEEEE. The CDR3 loop spans 15 amino acids. CDR3 nucleotide sequence: TGTGCCAGCAGCTTGGGGGGTGGCTCTGTGTACGAGCAGTACTTC. Its protein product is CASSLGGGSVYEQYF.

The chain carries TRBV20-1 and TRBJ1-2, with D unclear. CDR1 is DFQATT, CDR2 SNEGSKA, per germline (reference sequence). V was trimmed by 1 base and J by 8 bases, leaving 8 bases between them. This CDR3 comprises 11 residues. The CDR3 bases are TGCAGTGCTAGAGTCGGCCAAGGCTACACCTTC. As protein: CSARVGQGYTF.

The gene calls are TRBV12-3 or TRBV12-4 and TRBJ1-2; tentatively, D is TRBD1 (5 bases). This CDR3 comprises 15 residues. V lost 5 bases and J lost 1, with 14 bases in between. The DNA of the CDR3 is TGTGCCAGCAGTCACCGGACACTATTTAACTATGGCTACACCTTC. Amino acid sequence: CASSHRTLFNYGYTF.

This sequence joins TRBV29-1 and TRBJ2-7; no clear D. Germline V gene sequence: CDR1 SQVTM, CDR2 ANQGSEA. This CDR3 comprises 13 residues. V was pared by 0 bases and J by 5 bases, with 11 bases between. CDR3 protein: CSVEDRERNEQYF. CDR3 bases: TGCAGCGTTGAAGATCGTGAAAGAAACGAGCAGTACTTC.

V gene TRBV12-3 or TRBV12-4 combines with J gene TRBJ1-4; 11 nucleotides agree with TRBD1. There are 14 residues in the CDR3. Germline trimming cut 3 bases from V and 12 bases from J; bases unmatched to any gene: 6. CDR3 in amino acids: CASSLGQGVRELFF. The CDR3 nucleotides read TGTGCCAGCAGTTTGGGACAGGGGGTTCGGGAACTGTTTTTT.

This chain uses TRBV27 with TRBJ2-2; tentative D call: TRBD1 (5 bases). The germline V and J ends were trimmed by 1 base and 1 base, with 7 bases remaining between them. Germline-derived CDR1 and CDR2 are MNHEY and SMNVEV (reference sequence). CDR3 length equals 15 residues. The DNA for the CDR3 is TGTGCCAGCAGTTTATTCCAGGGGAACACCGGGGAGCTGTTTTTT. It specifies CASSLFQGNTGELFF.

The gene calls are TRBV9 and TRBJ2-2; D call uncertain. Trimming took off 5 bases at V and 4 bases at J, with 6 bases between the two ends. From germline, CDR1 is SGDLS and CDR2 YYNGEE. The CDR3 has 12 residues. Here the CDR3 DNA reads TGTGCCAGCAGGCGAACCACCGGGGAGCTGTTTTTT. It translates to CASRRTTGELFF.

This rearrangement joins TRBV3-1 to TRBJ2-3; D possibly uses TRBD1 or TRBD2 (6 bases each). The V end lost 4 bases, the J end lost 3 bases, and 14 bases lay between the germline ends. This CDR3 contains 15 residues. From germline, CDR1 is LGHDT and CDR2 YNNKEL (reference sequence). DNA of the CDR3: TGTGCCAGCAGCCCCTCGGGGGCGCAGACAGATACGCAGTATTTT. It is translated as CASSPSGAQTDTQYF.

The J gene is TRBJ1-6, the V gene TRBV15, with D possibly matching TRBD1 (5 bases). CDR1 is LNHNV, CDR2 YYDKDF, per germline (reference sequence). Trimming removed 5 bases from V and 7 bases from J, with 15 bases in between. This CDR3 is built from 15 residues. CDR3 region: CATSGADTKNSPLHF. The CDR3 DNA reads as TGTGCCACCAGCGGGGCGGACACCAAGAATTCACCCCTCCACTTT.

In its sample, this clonotype was seen a few times. This sequence joins TRBV7-2 and TRBJ2-3; D remains ambiguous. The CDR3 spans 12 residues. V gave up 2 bases and J gave up 2 bases, with 2 bases separating them. Germline loops: CDR1 SGHTA, CDR2 FQGNSA. CDR3 region: CASSLLTDTQYF. DNA of the CDR3: TGTGCCAGCAGCTTACTCACAGATACGCAGTATTTT.